This TCR beta chain was recorded in a study of molecular identifiers for immune sequencing clone quantification. Study-wide results and limits: Jurkat TCR RNA that was spiked in from one cell was reportedly detectable among 950,000 to 1,000,000 naive cells.

Each CDR3 protein is one row after TCRdb ran MiXCR on the PCR reads. Among about 640,000 distinct CDR3 sequences listed, about 20% were seen once. As for this clonotype: Its target is unknown.

The CDR3 length is 12 residues. The V end was cut by 7 bases, the J end by 4 bases, with 11 bases between. The rearrangement joins TRBV12-3 or TRBV12-4 to TRBJ2-7; D possibly matches TRBD1 or TRBD2 (5 bases each). The receptor was derived from a human donor in good health. Some libraries in this study had Jurkat cell RNA spiked in. Material: naive CD8+ T cells from blood, with Jurkat cell RNA spiked in. The subset was: FACS-sorted CD8+CD4-CCR7+CD45RA+ naive T cells. CDR3 in DNA: TGTGCCAGCATCACGGGGCCATACGAGCAGTACTTC. It specifies CASITGPYEQYF.